This is a list of T cell receptor beta chains from one sample in a study of blood T cell repertoires in COVID-19. Profiling relied on immunoSEQ multiplex PCR, and the TCRdb table lists in-frame clones only, not all of them. The sample yields 140,000 to 150,000 clones, approximately 89% seen once. Sequenced material: peripheral blood. The receptors originated from a human donor in a cohort sampled during active COVID-19. Both conserved end residues are part of each CDR3. A D gene is named only where the DNA matches it firmly. Clone sizes are given selectively: once, few, many, or a class where the clone is expanded.

clone_size j_call d_call v_call cdr3_aa cdr3_nt
- TRBJ2-2 - TRBV19 CASTLRGGTGELFF TGTGCCAGTACCCTGAGGGGGGGCACCGGGGAGCTGTTTTTT
few TRBJ2-5 TRBD2 TRBV7-8 CASSLTAGGSGTQYF TGTGCCAGCAGCTTAACAGCGGGGGGGTCGGGGACCCAGTACTTC
once TRBJ2-2 - TRBV4-1 CASSQGRASGELFF TGCGCCAGCAGCCAGGGCAGGGCGTCCGGGGAGCTGTTTTTT
- TRBJ2-5 TRBD2 TRBV25-1 CASSGAGEGETQYF TGTGCCAGCAGTGGAGCGGGGGAGGGCGAGACCCAGTACTTC
- TRBJ2-3 - TRBV7-3 CASSQEARGTDTQYF TGTGCCAGCAGCCAAGAGGCCCGAGGAACAGATACGCAGTATTTT
- TRBJ2-7 - TRBV4-1 CASSQGHGGRYEQYF TGCGCCAGCAGCCAAGGTCACGGAGGCCGCTACGAGCAGTACTTC
- TRBJ2-1 TRBD2 TRBV5-1 CASSLAKGRDEQFF TGCGCCAGCAGCTTGGCCAAGGGGAGGGATGAGCAGTTCTTC
- TRBJ1-2 TRBD1 TRBV4-3 CASSQIPTGAYYGYTF TGCGCCAGCAGCCAGATCCCGACAGGGGCCTACTATGGCTACACCTTC
once TRBJ2-1 TRBD2 TRBV27 CASKVGSGGAMDEQFF TGTGCCAGCAAGGTAGGTAGCGGGGGGGCCATGGATGAGCAGTTCTTC
once TRBJ2-5 - TRBV5-1 CASSLALTYQETQYF TGCGCCAGCAGCTTGGCCCTAACTTACCAAGAGACCCAGTACTTC
- TRBJ1-1 - TRBV7-2 CASSLWEGVTEAFF TGTGCCAGCAGCTTATGGGAGGGAGTTACTGAAGCTTTCTTT
few TRBJ2-2 - TRBV7-9 CASSLSTQELFF TGTGCCAGCAGCTTATCTACTCAGGAGCTGTTTTTT
- TRBJ2-1 TRBD1 TRBV7-9 CASSPGTGRGDEQFF TGTGCCAGCAGCCCCGGGACAGGGAGGGGGGATGAGCAGTTCTTC
- TRBJ1-4 - TRBV13 CASSLGHRASEKLFF TGTGCCAGCAGCTTAGGCCACAGGGCGTCTGAAAAACTGTTTTTT
once TRBJ2-7 - TRBV19 CASSPQGLLISYEQYF TGTGCCAGTAGTCCGCAGGGACTCCTTATCTCCTACGAGCAGTACTTC